This is a list of T cell receptor beta chains from one sample in a study of blood T cell repertoires in COVID-19. TCRdb's copy holds only in-frame clones and misses some; the assay was immunoSEQ multiplex PCR. The repertoire has under 350,000 clones, roughly 89% of them found once; the top ten carry approximately 4.2%. Sequenced material: peripheral blood. These receptors came from a man aged 35-49 years with acute or convalescent COVID-19. Both conserved end residues are part of each CDR3. Each record gives: clone size, D gene, J gene, V gene, CDR3 protein, CDR3 DNA. A D gene is named only where the DNA matches it firmly. The listing skips clone size in some rows; elsewhere it reads once, few, many or a size class.

-	TRBD2	TRBJ2-3	TRBV9	CASSVGGGPTDTQYF	TGTGCCAGCAGCGTAGGCGGGGGGCCCACAGATACGCAGTATTTT
-	-	TRBJ2-7	TRBV11-2	CASSSPRGEQYF	TGTGCCAGCAGCAGCCCCCGGGGGGAGCAGTACTTC
-	-	TRBJ2-5	TRBV6-5	CASRDHGMEETQYF	TGTGCCAGCAGGGATCACGGGATGGAAGAGACCCAGTACTTC
-	TRBD1	TRBJ2-7	TRBV10-3	CAISRTGQDTYEQYF	TGTGCCATCAGTCGCACAGGACAGGACACCTACGAGCAGTACTTC
once	TRBD1	TRBJ1-2	TRBV24-1	CATSDSGQGFPFNYGYTF	TGTGCCACCAGTGATTCGGGACAGGGGTTCCCTTTTAACTATGGCTACACCTTC
-	-	TRBJ2-4	TRBV2	CASSEPGTVPQYF	TGTGCCAGCAGTGAACCAGGCACCGTCCCTCAGTACTTC
-	TRBD1	TRBJ1-1	TRBV6-6	CASSPGTGGEAFF	TGTGCCAGCAGTCCAGGGACAGGGGGCGAAGCTTTCTTT
-	TRBD1	TRBJ1-1	TRBV5-1	CASSLFDRVAAEAFF	TGCGCCAGCAGCTTGTTCGACAGGGTAGCGGCTGAAGCTTTCTTT
-	-	TRBJ1-1	TRBV30	CATEGVNTEAFF	TGTGCAACCGAGGGGGTGAACACTGAAGCTTTCTTT
-	TRBD1	TRBJ1-2	TRBV3-1/TRBV3-2	CASSQGAQGAGGYTF	TGTGCCAGCAGCCAAGGGGCGCAGGGGGCGGGTGGCTACACCTTC
-	-	TRBJ1-6	TRBV2	CASSGGTFNSPLHF	TGTGCCAGCAGTGGAGGGACTTTTAATTCACCCCTCCACTTT
-	-	TRBJ2-7	TRBV10-2	CASSRGYEQYF	TGCGCCAGCAGTCGGGGATACGAGCAGTACTTC
-	TRBD2	TRBJ2-2	TRBV11-2	CASSLKPAGNVAGELFF	TGTGCCAGCAGCTTAAAGCCAGCGGGGAACGTAGCCGGGGAGCTGTTTTTT
once	TRBD1	TRBJ1-1	TRBV6-5	CASSYGTRDRITEAFF	TGTGCCAGCAGTTACGGTACCCGGGACAGGATCACTGAAGCTTTCTTT
-	-	TRBJ2-3	TRBV5-1	CASKEGSTDTQYF	TGCGCCAGCAAGGAGGGGAGCACAGATACGCAGTATTTT
-	-	TRBJ1-5	TRBV9	CASSVGVLEGQPQHF	TGTGCCAGCAGCGTGGGTGTCCTCGAGGGACAGCCCCAGCATTTT
once	TRBD1	TRBJ2-1	TRBV19	CASSITGGNEQFF	TGTGCCAGTAGTATCACAGGGGGCAATGAGCAGTTCTTC